This TCR beta chain was sequenced for a study of blood T cells in healthy people across ages. Donors were systemically healthy Caucasian individuals from Russia aged about 6 to 100 years. Peripheral blood was drawn, 7.5 to 10 milliliters per donor. Combining a sample-barcoded 5' primer with a J-beta primer mix, a second PCR ran for about 7 to 12 cycles. Sequencing of every sample gave 2.5 million or more CDR3-containing paired-end reads. In TCRdb, the 5' RACE reads were re-called with MiXCR into one record per CDR3 protein. The repertoire holds about a million distinct CDR3 sequences, with 35% to 40% as singletons. This CDR3 region has 16 residues. The V end was cut by 2 bases, the J end by 8 bases, with 19 bases between. From germline, CDR1 is SNHLY and CDR2 FYNNEI. Study-level findings and limits: Age brought a roughly linear fall in TCR beta diversity measured per million T cells.

This clonotype showed up just a few times. Antigen specificity is unknown. Sequenced input: blood. This TCR was recovered from a young man in good health. The V and J genes are TRBV2 and TRBJ2-1; D may be TRBD1 or TRBD2 (5 bases each). This chain's CDR3 is CASSELVSGMGHEQFF. DNA of the CDR3: TGTGCCAGCAGTGAATTAGTATCAGGGATGGGACATGAGCAGTTCTTC. The entire variable domain, with the rest obtained from reference TRBV2 and TRBJ2-1, is as follows: EPEVTQTPSHQVTQMGQEVILRCVPISNHLYFYWYRQILGQKVEFLVSFYNNEISEKSEIFDDQFSVERPDGSNFTLKIRSTKLEDSAMYFCASSELVSGMGHEQFFGPGTRLTVL.